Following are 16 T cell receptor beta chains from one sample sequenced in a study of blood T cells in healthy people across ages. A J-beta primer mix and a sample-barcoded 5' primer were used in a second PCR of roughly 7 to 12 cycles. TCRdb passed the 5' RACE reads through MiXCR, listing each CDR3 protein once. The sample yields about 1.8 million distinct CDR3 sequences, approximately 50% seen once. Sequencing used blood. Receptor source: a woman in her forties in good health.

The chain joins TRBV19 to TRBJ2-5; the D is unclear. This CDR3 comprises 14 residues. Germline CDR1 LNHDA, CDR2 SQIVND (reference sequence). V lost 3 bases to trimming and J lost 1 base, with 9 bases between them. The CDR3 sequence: CASSIRAPQETQYF. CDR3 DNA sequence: TGTGCCAGTAGTATTCGGGCCCCCCAAGAGACCCAGTACTTC.

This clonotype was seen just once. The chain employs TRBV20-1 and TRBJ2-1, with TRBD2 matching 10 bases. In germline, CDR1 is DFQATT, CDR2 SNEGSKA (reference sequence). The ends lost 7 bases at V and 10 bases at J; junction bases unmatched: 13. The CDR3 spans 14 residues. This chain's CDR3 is CSVDRKRGGIEQFF. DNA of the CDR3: TGCAGTGTTGATCGAAAGCGGGGGGGCATCGAGCAGTTCTTC.

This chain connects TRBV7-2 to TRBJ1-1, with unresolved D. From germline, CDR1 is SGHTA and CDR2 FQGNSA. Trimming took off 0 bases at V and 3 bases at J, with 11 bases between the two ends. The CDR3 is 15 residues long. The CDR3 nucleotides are TGTGCCAGCAGCTTAGCGGGTAACGGCTACACTGAAGCTTTCTTT. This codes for CASSLAGNGYTEAFF.

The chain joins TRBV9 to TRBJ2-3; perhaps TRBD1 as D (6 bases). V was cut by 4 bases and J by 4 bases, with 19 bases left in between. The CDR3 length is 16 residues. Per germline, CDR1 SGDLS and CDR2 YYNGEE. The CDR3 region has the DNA TGTGCCAGCAGCCCCCTGACGAGGGGGTGGTCAGATACGCAGTATTTT. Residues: CASSPLTRGWSDTQYF.

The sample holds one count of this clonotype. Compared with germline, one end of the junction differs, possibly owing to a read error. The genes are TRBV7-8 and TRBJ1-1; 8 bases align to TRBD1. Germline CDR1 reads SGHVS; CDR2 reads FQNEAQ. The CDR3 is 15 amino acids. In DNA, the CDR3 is TGTGCCAACAGCTTAGAAGGACAGGGGAACACTGAAGCTTTCTTT. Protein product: CANSLEGQGNTEAFF.

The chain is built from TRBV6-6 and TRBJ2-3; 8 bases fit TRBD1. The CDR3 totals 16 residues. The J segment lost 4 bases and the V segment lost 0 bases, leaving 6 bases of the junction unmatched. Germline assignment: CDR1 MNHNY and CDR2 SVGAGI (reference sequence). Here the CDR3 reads CASSYSLTGVADTQYF. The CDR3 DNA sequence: TGTGCCAGCAGTTACTCTCTGACAGGGGTGGCAGATACGCAGTATTTT.

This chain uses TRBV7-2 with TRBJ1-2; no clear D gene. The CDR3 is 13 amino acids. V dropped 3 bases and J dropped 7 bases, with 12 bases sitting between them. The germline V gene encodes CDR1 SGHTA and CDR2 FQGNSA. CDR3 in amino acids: CASSLPGVRGYTF. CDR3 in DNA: TGTGCCAGCAGCTTGCCCGGGGTCCGTGGCTACACCTTC. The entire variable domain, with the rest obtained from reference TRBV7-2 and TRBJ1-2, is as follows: GAGVSQSPSNKVTEKGKDVELRCDPISGHTALYWYRQSLGQGLEFLIYFQGNSAPDKSGLPSDRFSAERTGGSVSTLTIQRTQQEDSAVYLCASSLPGVRGYTFGSGTRLTVV.

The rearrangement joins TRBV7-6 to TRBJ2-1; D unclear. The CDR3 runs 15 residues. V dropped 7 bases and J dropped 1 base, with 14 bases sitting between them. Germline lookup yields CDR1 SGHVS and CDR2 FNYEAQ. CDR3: CASTSVDGSYNEQFF. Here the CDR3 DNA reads TGTGCCAGCACCTCAGTGGACGGGTCCTACAATGAGCAGTTCTTC.

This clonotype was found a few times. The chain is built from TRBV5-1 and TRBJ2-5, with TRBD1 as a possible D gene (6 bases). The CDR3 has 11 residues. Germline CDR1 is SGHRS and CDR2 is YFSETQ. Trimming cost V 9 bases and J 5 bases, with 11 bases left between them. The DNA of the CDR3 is TGCGCCACCCGAAGGGGGGAGACCCAGTACTTC. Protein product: CATRRGETQYF.

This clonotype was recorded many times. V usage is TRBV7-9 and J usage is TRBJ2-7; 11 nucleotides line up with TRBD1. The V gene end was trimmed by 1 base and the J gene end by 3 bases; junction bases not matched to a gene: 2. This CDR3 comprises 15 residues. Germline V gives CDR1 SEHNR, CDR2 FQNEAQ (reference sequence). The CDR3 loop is CASSLVGTGGYEQYF. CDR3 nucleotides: TGTGCCAGCAGCTTAGTTGGGACAGGGGGCTACGAGCAGTACTTC.

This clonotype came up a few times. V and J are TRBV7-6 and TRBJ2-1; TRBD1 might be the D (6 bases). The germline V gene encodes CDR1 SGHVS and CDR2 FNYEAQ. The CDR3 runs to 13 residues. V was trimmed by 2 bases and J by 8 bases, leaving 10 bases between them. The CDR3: CASSLTNRDEQFF. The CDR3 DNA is TGTGCCAGCAGCTTAACAAACAGGGATGAGCAGTTCTTC.

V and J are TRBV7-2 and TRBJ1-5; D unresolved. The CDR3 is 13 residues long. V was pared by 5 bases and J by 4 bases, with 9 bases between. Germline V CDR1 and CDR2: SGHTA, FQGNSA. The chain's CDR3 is CASSPSLNQPQHF. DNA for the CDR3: TGTGCCAGCAGCCCAAGCTTAAATCAGCCCCAGCATTTT.

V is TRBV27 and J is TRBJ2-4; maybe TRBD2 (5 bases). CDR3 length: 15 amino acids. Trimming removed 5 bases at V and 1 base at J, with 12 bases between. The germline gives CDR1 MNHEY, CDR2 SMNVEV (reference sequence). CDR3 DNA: TGTGCCAGCAGTACGGCCGGCGGGGCCAAAAACATTCAGTACTTC. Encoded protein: CASSTAGGAKNIQYF.

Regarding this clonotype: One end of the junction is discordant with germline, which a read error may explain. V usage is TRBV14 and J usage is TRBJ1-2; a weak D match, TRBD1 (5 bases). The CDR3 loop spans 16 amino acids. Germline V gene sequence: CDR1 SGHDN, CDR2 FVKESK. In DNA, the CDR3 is TGTGTCAGCAGCCAATTCGGAACAGGCGCTAACTATGGCTACACCTTC. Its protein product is CVSSQFGTGANYGYTF.

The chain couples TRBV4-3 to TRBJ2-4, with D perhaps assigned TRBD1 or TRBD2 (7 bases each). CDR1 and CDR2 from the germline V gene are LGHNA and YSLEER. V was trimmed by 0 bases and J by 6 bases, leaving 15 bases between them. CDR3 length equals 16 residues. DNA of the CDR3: TGCGCCAGCAGCCAAGACGCTCCAGGGGGGGGAAACATTCAGTACTTC. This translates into CASSQDAPGGGNIQYF.

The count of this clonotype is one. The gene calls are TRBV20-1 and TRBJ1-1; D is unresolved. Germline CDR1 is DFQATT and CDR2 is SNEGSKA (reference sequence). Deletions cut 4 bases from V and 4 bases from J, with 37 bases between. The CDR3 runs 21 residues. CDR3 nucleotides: TGCAGTGCTAAACGGACTATACCGGATGCGTGGAGGGCCAAGTTTAGCACTGAAGCTTTCTTT. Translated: CSAKRTIPDAWRAKFSTEAFF.